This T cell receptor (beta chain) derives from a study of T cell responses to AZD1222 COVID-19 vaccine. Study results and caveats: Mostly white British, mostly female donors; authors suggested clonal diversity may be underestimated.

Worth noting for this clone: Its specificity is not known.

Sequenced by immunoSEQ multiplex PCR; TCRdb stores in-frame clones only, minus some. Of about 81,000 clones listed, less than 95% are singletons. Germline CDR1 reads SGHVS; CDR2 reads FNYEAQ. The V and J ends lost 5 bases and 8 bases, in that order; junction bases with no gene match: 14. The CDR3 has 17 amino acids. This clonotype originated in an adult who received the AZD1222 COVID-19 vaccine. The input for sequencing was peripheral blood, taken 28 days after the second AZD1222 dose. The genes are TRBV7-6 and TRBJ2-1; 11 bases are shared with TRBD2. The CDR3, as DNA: TGTGCCAGCAGCCCTAGCCCCCGGCTAGCGGGGGGCTATGAGCAGTTCTTC. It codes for CASSPSPRLAGGYEQFF.